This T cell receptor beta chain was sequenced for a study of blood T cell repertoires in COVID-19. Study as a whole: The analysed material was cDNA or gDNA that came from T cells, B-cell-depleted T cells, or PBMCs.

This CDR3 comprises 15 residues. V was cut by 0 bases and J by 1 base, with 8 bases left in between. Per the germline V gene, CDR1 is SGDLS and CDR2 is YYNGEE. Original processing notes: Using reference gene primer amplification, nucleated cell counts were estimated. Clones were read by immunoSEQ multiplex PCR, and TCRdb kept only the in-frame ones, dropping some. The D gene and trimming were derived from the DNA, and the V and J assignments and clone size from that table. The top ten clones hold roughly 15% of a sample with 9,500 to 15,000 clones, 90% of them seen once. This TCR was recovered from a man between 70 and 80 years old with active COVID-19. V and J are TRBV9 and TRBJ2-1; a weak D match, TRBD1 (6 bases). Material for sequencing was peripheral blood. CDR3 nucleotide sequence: TGTGCCAGCAGCGTAGAAGGGGGTTCCTACAATGAGCAGTTCTTC. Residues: CASSVEGGSYNEQFF.